These T cell receptor beta chains were read from a single sample in a study of blood T cell repertoires in COVID-19. TCRdb's table, derived via immunoSEQ multiplex PCR, lists solely in-frame clones and lacks some. The sample consists of about 270,000 clones, 88% of them appearing once. Sequencing was performed on PBMCs or T cells enriched from blood (not recorded which). These receptor sequences come from a woman aged 60-70 years in a cohort exposed to, infected with or recovered from COVID-19 (not recorded which). Both conserved end residues are part of each CDR3. The D gene is left open where the match is weak. A row's size may be missing; if present it is once, few, many or a size class.

J gene: TRBJ1-6
clone size: NA
V gene: TRBV16
D gene: TRBD1
CDR3 DNA: TGTGCCAGCAGCCAATCCACAGGGGAATCACCCCTCCACTTT
CDR3 protein: CASSQSTGESPLHF

J gene: TRBJ1-1
clone size: few
V gene: TRBV12-3/TRBV12-4
D gene: NA
CDR3 DNA: TGTGCCAGCAGTTTACAGCGGTACACTGAAGCTTTCTTT
CDR3 protein: CASSLQRYTEAFF

J gene: TRBJ2-2
clone size: NA
V gene: TRBV4-1
D gene: NA
CDR3 DNA: TGCGCCAGCAGCCAAGTTGGCAGGGGAATCGACGGGGAGCTGTTTTTT
CDR3 protein: CASSQVGRGIDGELFF

J gene: TRBJ2-5
clone size: NA
V gene: TRBV9
D gene: TRBD2
CDR3 DNA: TGTGCCAGCAGCGTGAGGGACGTAGCGGGAGTGCGAGAGACCCAGTACTTC
CDR3 protein: CASSVRDVAGVRETQYF

J gene: TRBJ2-5
clone size: NA
V gene: TRBV14
D gene: TRBD2
CDR3 DNA: TGTGCCAGCAGCCAAGTCCGGACTAGCGGGAGCGAGACCCAGTACTTC
CDR3 protein: CASSQVRTSGSETQYF

J gene: TRBJ2-2
clone size: NA
V gene: TRBV3-1/TRBV3-2
D gene: TRBD2
CDR3 DNA: TGTGCCAGCAGCCATGCCCGGACTAGCGGGACCGGGGAGCTGTTTTTT
CDR3 protein: CASSHARTSGTGELFF

J gene: TRBJ2-7
clone size: NA
V gene: TRBV28
D gene: TRBD2
CDR3 DNA: TGTGCCAGCACCGCTAGCGGGAGGTCCGGAATTACCGAGCAGTACTTC
CDR3 protein: CASTASGRSGITEQYF

J gene: TRBJ2-5
clone size: NA
V gene: TRBV6-5
D gene: NA
CDR3 DNA: TGTGCCAGCAGAGGACTATCCCAAGAGACCCAGTACTTC
CDR3 protein: CASRGLSQETQYF

J gene: TRBJ2-7
clone size: NA
V gene: TRBV9
D gene: TRBD2
CDR3 DNA: TGTGCCAGCAGCTTGGGGACTAGTTTATCCCACGAGCAGTACTTC
CDR3 protein: CASSLGTSLSHEQYF

J gene: TRBJ2-2
clone size: NA
V gene: TRBV6-5
D gene: NA
CDR3 DNA: TGTGCCAGCAGTTACGAGGCGCCCGACACCGGGGAGCTGTTTTTT
CDR3 protein: CASSYEAPDTGELFF

J gene: TRBJ1-6
clone size: NA
V gene: TRBV3-1/TRBV3-2
D gene: NA
CDR3 DNA: TGTGCCAGCAGCCAAACAGTTGTTTATAATTCACCCCTCCACTTT
CDR3 protein: CASSQTVVYNSPLHF

J gene: TRBJ2-1
clone size: NA
V gene: TRBV27
D gene: TRBD2
CDR3 DNA: TGTGCCAGCAGGGCCCCAGTCGCGGGAGTGGGAGGCTACAATGAGCAGTTCTTC
CDR3 protein: CASRAPVAGVGGYNEQFF

J gene: TRBJ2-7
clone size: NA
V gene: TRBV27
D gene: TRBD2
CDR3 DNA: TGTGCCAGCCTAGGATTGGCTAGCGGGCTTACCGAGCAGTACTTC
CDR3 protein: CASLGLASGLTEQYF

J gene: TRBJ2-3
clone size: NA
V gene: TRBV28
D gene: NA
CDR3 DNA: TGTGCCAGCAGTTTAGGCCCGGAATTTAGCTCTAGCACAGATACGCAGTATTTT
CDR3 protein: CASSLGPEFSSSTDTQYF

J gene: TRBJ2-5
clone size: NA
V gene: TRBV7-6
D gene: NA
CDR3 DNA: TGTGCCAGCAGCTTTGATCTACAAGAGACCCAGTACTTC
CDR3 protein: CASSFDLQETQYF

J gene: TRBJ1-1
clone size: NA
V gene: TRBV7-2
D gene: NA
CDR3 DNA: TGTGCCAGCAGCTGGTGGGCGGGGGCGAGGGGGATGAACACTGAAGCTTTCTTT
CDR3 protein: CASSWWAGARGMNTEAFF

J gene: TRBJ2-3
clone size: NA
V gene: TRBV30
D gene: NA
CDR3 DNA: TGTGCCTGGAGTGGAGGGTCCGATACGCAGTATTTT
CDR3 protein: CAWSGGSDTQYF

J gene: TRBJ2-5
clone size: NA
V gene: TRBV18
D gene: TRBD1
CDR3 DNA: TGTGCCAGCTCATCCGGGACAGGGGCCCAAGAGACCCAGTACTTC
CDR3 protein: CASSSGTGAQETQYF

J gene: TRBJ1-6
clone size: NA
V gene: TRBV18
D gene: NA
CDR3 DNA: TGTGCCAGCTCACCACAGGGGGGGCCTTCACCCCTCCACTTT
CDR3 protein: CASSPQGGPSPLHF

J gene: TRBJ2-3
clone size: NA
V gene: TRBV7-3
D gene: TRBD2
CDR3 DNA: TGTGCCAGCAGCCAAGCGGGGGCGACCACAGATACGCAGTATTTT
CDR3 protein: CASSQAGATTDTQYF

J gene: TRBJ1-4
clone size: NA
V gene: TRBV11-2
D gene: NA
CDR3 DNA: TGTGCCAGCAGCTTAGTTCCGTTAACTAATGAAAAACTGTTTTTT
CDR3 protein: CASSLVPLTNEKLFF

J gene: TRBJ1-2
clone size: NA
V gene: TRBV12-3/TRBV12-4
D gene: NA
CDR3 DNA: TGTGCCAGCAGTGCCCCGGATGGCTACACCTTC
CDR3 protein: CASSAPDGYTF

J gene: TRBJ2-1
clone size: NA
V gene: TRBV30
D gene: NA
CDR3 DNA: TGTGCCTGGAGTGTATTAACTAGCTCGAATGAGCAGTTCTTC
CDR3 protein: CAWSVLTSSNEQFF